This TCR beta chain appears in the sequencing data of a study of blood T cell repertoires in COVID-19. In the study overall: Italy, Spain and the United States were the sources of the convalescent and acute COVID-19 samples. T cells, B-cell-depleted T cells, or PBMCs provided the cDNA or gDNA that served as material.

Per the original data handling: Cell counts per sample came from amplifying reference gene primers. Generated by immunoSEQ multiplex PCR, the TCRdb table keeps only in-frame clones and is missing some. From that table come the V and J calls and clone size; the DNA was used to work out D and trimming. Among approximately 90,000 clones listed, over 75% were seen once. CDR3 length: 15 residues. V was cut by 5 bases and J by 0 bases, with 11 bases left in between. The germline gives CDR1 MNHNY, CDR2 SVGAGI (reference sequence). This sequence joins TRBV6-6 and TRBJ2-1; D is perhaps TRBD2 (6 bases). The origin of this receptor is a man aged 60-69 years with acute or convalescent COVID-19. The specimen sequenced was peripheral blood. CDR3: CASSAGLLSYNEQFF. The CDR3, as DNA: TGTGCCAGCAGTGCGGGACTCCTCTCCTACAATGAGCAGTTCTTC.